Reported below is one TCR beta chain. Time point noted: peripheral blood 6 weeks after treatment start. Each patient gave between 1 and 8 samples, pretreatment and on-treatment. This sample is part of a study of PD-L1 blockade in urothelial cancer. Study details: The year 2014 saw patients start atezolizumab, 1,200 mg intravenously every 3 weeks. Analysis of blood occurred 3 weeks (second dose) and 6 weeks after treatment start.

This table comes from immunoSEQ multiplex PCR, and its TCRdb copy is limited to in-frame clones, with some not included. This repertoire shows some 40,000 clones, roughly 80% found once; its top ten account for over 9.5%. Sequenced here: PBMCs, sampled around atezolizumab (anti-PD-L1) treatment. This clonotype was sampled from a man aged 35 to 55 with urothelial cancer.

CDR3 sequence: CASSGTSGSQEQYF. DNA for the CDR3: TGTGCCAGCAGTGGGACTAGCGGGAGTCAAGAGCAGTACTTC. The chain combines TRBV6-1 with TRBJ2-7; 13 nucleotides align to TRBD2. The length of the CDR3 is 14 residues. With V trimmed by 4 bases and J by 7 bases, 4 bases remained unmatched. Germline V gene lookup returns CDR1 MNHNS and CDR2 SASEGT.